The text below deals with one TCR beta chain. Here immunoSEQ multiplex PCR was the method, and the copy in TCRdb shows in-frame clones only, minus some. This table has tens of thousands of clones, 86% appearing once. The source of the sample is a study of OX40 agonist ivuxolimab in advanced cancers. CDR1 and CDR2 (germline): SGHRS, YFSETQ. CDR3 size: 12 residues. V was cut by 0 bases and J by 9 bases, with 7 bases left in between. This specimen was CD4+ or CD8+ T cells sorted from blood, taken in a trial of the OX40 agonist ivuxolimab. The chain has TRBV5-1 and TRBJ2-1; D gene unclear. This clonotype originated in an adult with an advanced solid tumor such as melanoma, head and neck, liver or kidney cancer. CDR3 protein: CASSLEWGEQFF. The CDR3 nucleotides are TGCGCCAGCAGCTTGGAATGGGGTGAGCAGTTCTTC.